The 19 T cell receptor beta chains given below trace back to one sample, sequenced in a study of shared clonotypes between healthy human individuals. Sequencing used immunoSEQ multiplex PCR; TCRdb keeps in-frame clones, though not all of them. The sample consists of just over 2,000,000 clones, 85% to 95% of them appearing once. Material: naive CD4+ T cells sorted from blood. Sample subset: CD45RA+ positively selected. Receptors were obtained from a man in his late teens or twenties in good health.

CDR3 nucleotides: TGTGCCAGCAGCGCTCGGGACTCTTCATCCTACGAGCAGTACTTC. Protein sequence: CASSARDSSSYEQYF. V usage is TRBV9 and J usage is TRBJ2-7, with D maybe TRBD2 (6 bases). The CDR3 runs to 15 residues. V was shortened by 3 bases and J by 1 base, with 14 bases between the two germline ends. Germline V lookup: CDR1 SGDLS, CDR2 YYNGEE.

Remarks on this clone: The junction shows a germline mismatch at one end, possibly a read error. The genes are TRBV7-2 and TRBJ2-5; TRBD2 aligns across 12 bases. Germline V gene sequence: CDR1 SGHTA, CDR2 FQGNSA. This CDR3 has 12 amino acids. The DNA for the CDR3 is TGTGCCAGCAGCTCTCGGACTAGCGGGATGAACTTC. This sequence encodes CASSSRTSGMNF.

V gene TRBV7-9 combines with J gene TRBJ1-4; TRBD1 matches at 8 bases. The CDR3 sequence is 14 residues long. V shed 5 bases, J shed 4 bases, and the junction held 3 bases outside the gene matches. Germline assignment: CDR1 SEHNR and CDR2 FQNEAQ (reference sequence). The CDR3 DNA sequence: TGTGCCAGCAGCGCGACAGGGGTTAATGAAAAACTGTTTTTT. Encoded protein: CASSATGVNEKLFF.

The chain has TRBV5-1 and TRBJ1-2; D uncertain. Trimming took 1 base from V and 8 from J, leaving 12 bases between them. This CDR3 contains 13 residues. Germline V CDR1 and CDR2: SGHRS, YFSETQ. The CDR3: CASSLSPRDGYTF. In DNA, the CDR3 is TGCGCCAGCAGCTTGTCCCCAAGAGACGGCTACACCTTC.

This clone was observed at least ten times. This chain connects TRBV5-1 to TRBJ2-7, with D unresolved. The ends were cut back, 1 base at V and 2 bases at J, with 7 bases in the middle. CDR3 size: 13 residues. Germline V lookup: CDR1 SGHRS, CDR2 YFSETQ. This CDR3 is CASSLYHTYEQYF. In nucleotides, the CDR3 is TGCGCCAGCAGCTTGTATCACACCTACGAGCAGTACTTC.

The rearrangement uses TRBV10-3 and TRBJ2-1; possible D gene TRBD2, 5 bases. V gave up 5 bases and J gave up 5 bases, with 7 bases separating them. Per germline, CDR1 ENHRY and CDR2 SYGVKD. This CDR3 has 12 residues. CDR3: CAISRGNNEQFF. As DNA, the CDR3 is TGTGCCATCAGTCGAGGGAACAATGAGCAGTTCTTC.

CDR3: CASRRGPGGYEQYF. CDR3 nucleotides: TGTGCCAGCAGACGGGGACCGGGAGGGTACGAGCAGTACTTC. V and J are TRBV6-5 and TRBJ2-7; 8 nucleotides agree with TRBD2. Germline-derived CDR1 and CDR2 are MNHEY and SVGAGI. The CDR3 is made up of 14 amino acids. V lost 6 bases to trimming and J lost 4 bases; unmatched junction nucleotides: 8.

This clone appeared a single time. V usage is TRBV6-1 and J usage is TRBJ2-7; TRBD1 aligns across 7 bases. V lost 5 bases to trimming and J lost 3 bases; unmatched junction nucleotides: 10. The CDR3 runs to 15 residues. CDR1 MNHNS and CDR2 SASEGT come from the germline V gene. The CDR3 protein is CASSSRTGTVYEQYF. The CDR3 nucleotides are TGTGCCAGCAGTTCTCGGACAGGAACAGTCTACGAGCAGTACTTC.

The V and J genes are TRBV5-1 and TRBJ1-5; the D is unclear. CDR1 SGHRS and CDR2 YFSETQ come from the germline V gene. The CDR3 spans 13 residues. V was shortened by 8 bases and J by 0 bases, with 9 bases between the two germline ends. The DNA of the CDR3 is TGCGCCAGTGCAGCGACTAGCAATCAGCCCCAGCATTTT. Residues: CASAATSNQPQHF.

V and J are TRBV19 and TRBJ2-3; no definite D call. The CDR3 totals 13 residues. From germline, CDR1 is LNHDA and CDR2 SQIVND (reference sequence). The V and J ends lost 1 base and 6 bases respectively, with 8 bases between them. The CDR3 here is CASSIGRSDTQYF. The CDR3 coding sequence is TGTGCCAGTAGTATAGGCCGGAGCGATACGCAGTATTTT.

The chain has TRBV6-1 and TRBJ1-2, with D possibly matching TRBD1 (5 bases). Germline assignment: CDR1 MNHNS and CDR2 SASEGT. V lost 0 bases, J lost 8 bases, and 13 bases lay in between. CDR3 length: 14 amino acids. The CDR3 DNA reads TGTGCCAGCAGTGAAGCAGCAGGGATGGGCGGCTACACCTTC. Translating it yields CASSEAAGMGGYTF.

In its sample, this clone was seen once. V and J are TRBV10-2 and TRBJ1-1, with D possibly matching TRBD1 (6 bases). V gave up 1 base and J gave up 2 bases, with 14 bases separating them. The CDR3 spans 16 residues. Germline loops: CDR1 WSHSY, CDR2 SAAADI. CDR3 region: CASSEWQGSSNTEAFF. In DNA, the CDR3 is TGCGCCAGCAGTGAGTGGCAGGGGAGTAGTAACACTGAAGCTTTCTTT.

For this clone: This CDR3 is also generated by other DNA sequences in the sample. The chain combines TRBV19 with TRBJ2-3; possible D gene TRBD1, 6 bases. Trimming pared 6 bases from V and 1 base from J, leaving 11 bases between. The germline V gene has CDR1 LNHDA and CDR2 SQIVND (reference sequence). The CDR3 covers 14 residues. The CDR3 sequence: CASSGTKGTDTQYF. CDR3 DNA: TGTGCCAGTAGCGGGACAAAAGGCACAGATACGCAGTATTTT.

The gene calls are TRBV5-4 and TRBJ2-7; possible D gene TRBD1, 7 bases. Trimming removed 4 bases at V and 1 base at J, with 15 bases between. This CDR3 comprises 15 residues. Germline V gene sequence: CDR1 SGHNT, CDR2 YYREEE (reference sequence). CDR3 nucleotide sequence: TGTGCCAGCAGCACCCAGACAGGGACTTCCTACGAGCAGTACTTC. Translating it yields CASSTQTGTSYEQYF. The full variable domain, in which reference TRBV5-4 and TRBJ2-7 provide the parts outside the CDR3, is ETGVTQSPTHLIKTRGQQVTLRCSSQSGHNTVSWYQQALGQGPQFIFQYYREEENGRGNFPPRFSGLQFPNYSSELNVNALELDDSALYLCASSTQTGTSYEQYFGPGTRLTVT.

J is TRBJ2-7 and V is TRBV6-1; 9 bases line up with TRBD2. Germline CDR1 reads MNHNS; CDR2 reads SASEGT. V was clipped by 0 bases and J by 5 bases; unmatched bases: 5. The CDR3 is 15 amino acids. The CDR3 loop reads CASSEARLAAHEQYF. CDR3 DNA sequence: TGTGCCAGCAGTGAAGCGCGACTAGCGGCCCACGAGCAGTACTTC.

This chain joins TRBV4-3 and TRBJ1-4; D ambiguous. Trimming took 0 bases from V and 4 from J, leaving 12 bases between them. The CDR3 extends over 16 amino acids. Germline CDR1 reads LGHNA; CDR2 reads YSLEER. CDR3 residues: CASSQDLGRYNEKLFF. In DNA form, the CDR3 reads TGCGCCAGCAGCCAAGATCTGGGCAGATATAATGAAAAACTGTTTTTT.

V is TRBV5-6 and J is TRBJ2-7, with D perhaps TRBD1 (6 bases). CDR3 length equals 14 residues. The germline V gene encodes CDR1 SGHDT and CDR2 YYEEEE. Deletions cut 1 base from V and 2 bases from J, with 10 bases between. The CDR3: CASSLSGTTYEQYF. For the CDR3, the DNA is TGTGCCAGCAGCTTGTCTGGGACAACCTACGAGCAGTACTTC.

On this clone: The sample holds other DNA sequences that translate to the same CDR3. This chain links TRBV19 with TRBJ1-1; no definite D call. Germline V gives CDR1 LNHDA, CDR2 SQIVND (reference sequence). V was pared by 5 bases and J by 0 bases, with 10 bases between. The CDR3 spans 14 residues. The CDR3 nucleotides read TGTGCCAGTAGTCTTACCGGGTTGAACACTGAAGCTTTCTTT. This sequence encodes CASSLTGLNTEAFF.

This rearrangement joins TRBV30 to TRBJ2-1; D ambiguous. CDR3 length equals 12 residues. Per the germline V gene, CDR1 is GTSNPN and CDR2 is SVGIG (reference sequence). Deletions cut 3 bases from V and 8 bases from J, with 11 bases between. The CDR3 region has the DNA TGTGCCTGGAGCCCACGAAGGGATGAGCAGTTCTTC. Translation: CAWSPRRDEQFF.